These 22 T cell receptor beta chains came from one sample sequenced in a study of quantifying T cell responses using KT2 cells. About the research overall: cDNA was made from DNase-treated RNA using alpha and beta constant primers.

A single-stranded UMI oligo with SP2 sequence was ligated to cDNA 3' ends. First-round PCR used about 4 cycles and beta primers RC1.1 and RC1.2 covering TRBC1 and TRBC2. Each CDR3 protein gets one entry after TCRdb re-called the UMI-ligation and nested PCR reads with MiXCR. In the table there are about 33,000 distinct CDR3 sequences, over 9% of which are singletons. The material sequenced was PBMCs spiked with cells of the T cell clone KT2. All receptors derive from a human donor.

This clonotype was detected a few times. CDR3 protein: CASSVQGSGNEQFF. In DNA, the CDR3 is TGTGCCAGCAGTGTACAGGGGTCCGGCAATGAGCAGTTCTTC. This rearrangement joins TRBV6-2 or TRBV6-3 to TRBJ2-1; 7 bases match TRBD1. The V gene's germline CDR1 is MNHEY and CDR2 SVGEGT. Unmatched junction bases numbered 7, after V lost 5 bases and J lost 6 bases. The CDR3 consists of 14 residues.

This clonotype was observed many times. V and J are TRBV7-6 and TRBJ2-2, with a tentative D call TRBD1 (5 bases). Germline V gives CDR1 SGHVS, CDR2 FNYEAQ. The CDR3 covers 16 residues. V was trimmed by 3 bases and J by 3 bases, leaving 14 bases between them. The CDR3 loop is CASSLTVSLDTGELFF. The CDR3 region has the DNA TGTGCCAGCAGCTTGACAGTTTCGTTGGACACCGGGGAGCTGTTTTTT.

This clonotype was seen ten or more times. V and J are TRBV25-1 and TRBJ2-7; D not certain. Deletions cut 2 bases from V and 2 bases from J, with 7 bases between. From germline, CDR1 is MGHDK and CDR2 SYGVNS. The CDR3 has 13 residues. The DNA of the CDR3 is TGTGCCAGCAGTGAAGGACGGACCTACGAGCAGTACTTC. Translated, it gives CASSEGRTYEQYF.

This clonotype turned up a few times. The DNA of the CDR3 is TGCAGTGCTAGAGCCCCAGGGAGCTCCTACAATGAGCAGTTCTTC. Its translation is CSARAPGSSYNEQFF. This chain uses TRBV20-1 with TRBJ2-1; D may match TRBD1 or TRBD2 (5 bases each). The CDR3 sequence is 15 residues long. Per the germline V gene, CDR1 is DFQATT and CDR2 is SNEGSKA (reference sequence). V dropped 1 base and J dropped 0 bases, with 10 bases sitting between them.

This clonotype has only one observation. The genes are TRBV6-5 and TRBJ1-1; D possibly corresponds to TRBD1 (6 bases). Looked up from germline, CDR1 is MNHEY and CDR2 is SVGAGI. Deletions cut 5 bases from V and 4 bases from J, with 11 bases between. This CDR3 has 13 amino acids. This CDR3 is CASSTGTTTEAFF. CDR3 in DNA: TGTGCCAGCAGTACCGGGACAACCACTGAAGCTTTCTTT.

The chain employs TRBV20-1 and TRBJ2-7; D is possibly TRBD2 (6 bases). Per germline, CDR1 DFQATT and CDR2 SNEGSKA (reference sequence). The CDR3 is 16 amino acids. The V and J ends lost 1 base and 3 bases respectively, with 19 bases between them. CDR3 residues: CSARAFQGMGGYEQYF. For the CDR3, the DNA is TGCAGTGCTAGAGCTTTCCAGGGCATGGGAGGCTACGAGCAGTACTTC.

The CDR3 sequence is CASNLGRGARYEQYF. The DNA for the CDR3 is TGCGCCAGCAACTTAGGACGAGGGGCCCGCTACGAGCAGTACTTC. This sequence joins TRBV5-1 and TRBJ2-7; D may be TRBD1 or TRBD2 (5 bases each). Germline CDR1 is SGHRS and CDR2 is YFSETQ. The CDR3 runs 15 residues. V shed 6 bases and J shed 3 bases, with 19 bases lying between them.

This clonotype was seen a handful of times. J is TRBJ2-7 and V is TRBV20-1, with 12 bases matching TRBD2. CDR1 is DFQATT and CDR2 is SNEGSKA in the germline V gene (reference sequence). This CDR3 is 15 amino acids long. Trimming removed 0 bases from V and 6 bases from J; junction bases left unmatched: 6. The CDR3 loop reads CSARDLAGGFSEQYF. For the CDR3, the DNA is TGCAGTGCTAGAGATCTAGCGGGAGGGTTCAGCGAGCAGTACTTC.

The table lists this clonotype with a few counts. The V gene is TRBV7-9, the J gene TRBJ2-3, with D tentatively TRBD2 (5 bases). V lost 4 bases to trimming and J lost 1 base, with 12 bases between them. Germline V lookup: CDR1 SEHNR, CDR2 FQNEAQ (reference sequence). The CDR3 covers 15 residues. CDR3 bases: TGTGCCAGCAGCTATCGGACTGGGGGCACAGATACGCAGTATTTT. Protein: CASSYRTGGTDTQYF.

The V call is TRBV11-2, the J call TRBJ2-2; no definite D call. V lost 2 bases and J lost 4, with 2 bases in between. Germline CDR1 SGHAT, CDR2 FQNNGV. This CDR3 is 12 amino acids long. CDR3 sequence (DNA): TGTGCCAGCAGCTTATTCACCGGGGAGCTGTTTTTT. Protein product: CASSLFTGELFF.

This clonotype was detected a few times. CDR3 sequence reads: CASSSVPNTEAFF. The CDR3 DNA is TGTGCCAGCAGCTCCGTGCCGAACACTGAAGCTTTCTTT. The chain joins TRBV7-2 to TRBJ1-1; D is undetermined. The CDR3 sequence is 13 residues long. Trimming removed 4 bases from V and 1 base from J, with 7 bases in between. Per germline, CDR1 SGHTA and CDR2 FQGNSA.

In its sample, this clonotype was seen many times. The rearrangement joins TRBV20-1 to TRBJ2-7; D is possibly TRBD1 or TRBD2 (5 bases each). This CDR3 is 15 amino acids long. In germline, CDR1 is DFQATT, CDR2 SNEGSKA (reference sequence). Trimming stripped 5 bases from V and 4 bases from J, with 21 bases between. The CDR3 loop reads CSAFRRRDGRYEQYF. For the CDR3, the DNA is TGCAGTGCTTTCCGCCGCCGGGACGGGCGGTACGAGCAGTACTTC.

A few counts support this clonotype. V usage is TRBV5-1 and J usage is TRBJ2-7; perhaps TRBD2 as D (5 bases). The V gene lost 9 bases and the J gene lost 2 bases, with 24 bases spanning the gap. CDR1 is SGHRS and CDR2 is YFSETQ in the germline V gene. The length of the CDR3 is 16 residues. CDR3 residues: CATSRGYPAGAYEQYF. The CDR3 DNA follows: TGCGCCACCTCGCGAGGCTACCCGGCCGGGGCCTACGAGCAGTACTTC.

This chain joins TRBV10-1 and TRBJ2-1; possible D gene TRBD2, 5 bases. The germline gives CDR1 WNHNN, CDR2 SYGVQD (reference sequence). V dropped 0 bases and J dropped 0 bases, with 9 bases sitting between them. The CDR3 length is 16 residues. For the CDR3, the DNA is TGCGCCAGCAGTGAGTCAGCGGCCAGCTCCTACAATGAGCAGTTCTTC. This sequence encodes CASSESAASSYNEQFF.

This clonotype was observed a few times. The J gene is TRBJ1-5, the V gene TRBV2; 8 nucleotides match TRBD1. This CDR3 contains 13 residues. V was clipped by 4 bases and J by 5 bases; unmatched bases: 1. Germline V gene data show CDR1 as SNHLY and CDR2 as FYNNEI. CDR3 sequence (DNA): TGTGCCAGCAGTGCGACAGGGGATCAGCCCCAGCATTTT. This gives the protein CASSATGDQPQHF.

This clonotype has a count of ten or more. The V call is TRBV30, the J call TRBJ2-5; 12 positions match TRBD2. V dropped 3 bases and J dropped 2; count of bases not matched to a gene: 4. The germline V gene has CDR1 GTSNPN and CDR2 SVGIG (reference sequence). This CDR3 is 15 amino acids long. In DNA, the CDR3 is TGTGCCTGGAGCAAGACTAGCGGGAGACAAGAGACCCAGTACTTC. It yields the protein CAWSKTSGRQETQYF.

This clonotype was detected ten times or more. The gene calls are TRBV6-1 and TRBJ2-3; D possibly corresponds to TRBD1 (6 bases). The CDR3 consists of 14 residues. V shed 7 bases and J shed 4 bases, with 15 bases lying between them. Per the germline V gene, CDR1 is MNHNS and CDR2 is SASEGT. CDR3 DNA sequence: TGTGCCAGCACCGTGGGAACAGGGCCAGATACGCAGTATTTT. Amino acid sequence: CASTVGTGPDTQYF.

Many counts were recorded for this clonotype. V gene TRBV20-1 combines with J gene TRBJ2-1; 11 bases align to TRBD2. The trim removed 6 bases at V and 0 bases at J, leaving 7 bases unmatched. The germline CDR1 and CDR2 sequences are DFQATT and SNEGSKA (reference sequence). This CDR3 contains 16 residues. The CDR3 sequence is CSALSGGDSSYNEQFF. In DNA, the CDR3 is TGCAGTGCGCTTAGCGGGGGGGACAGCTCCTACAATGAGCAGTTCTTC.

The chain is built from TRBV29-1 and TRBJ2-2, with D uncertain. Germline V gene sequence: CDR1 SQVTM, CDR2 ANQGSEA. This CDR3 region has 13 residues. V lost 4 bases, J lost 4 bases, and 10 bases lay in between. DNA for the CDR3: TGCAGCGTTGCGCCGACGAGCACCGGGGAGCTGTTTTTT. Its protein product is CSVAPTSTGELFF.

This clonotype showed up many times. V gene TRBV18 combines with J gene TRBJ2-1; 9 nucleotides match TRBD1. From germline, CDR1 is KGHSH and CDR2 LQKENI. The CDR3 consists of 15 residues. The junction had 10 bases not matched to a gene; V was cut back by 8 bases and J by 5 bases. The CDR3 nucleotides are TGTGCCAGCAGAAGGGACAGGGCCTTCGACAATGAGCAGTTCTTC. Its protein is CASRRDRAFDNEQFF. Full variable domain (outside the CDR3, taken from reference TRBV18 and TRBJ2-1): NAGVMQNPRHLVRRRGQEARLRCSPMKGHSHVYWYRQLPEEGLKFMVYLQKENIIDESGMPKERFSAEFPKEGPSILRIQQVVRGDSAAYFCASRRDRAFDNEQFFGPGTRLTVL.

This clonotype was observed a few times. The J gene is TRBJ2-5, the V gene TRBV5-5; TRBD2 matches 10 bases. Losses at the gene ends were 0 bases for V and 4 bases for J; bases not matched to a gene: 3. The CDR3 has 15 amino acids. CDR1 and CDR2 (germline): SGHKS, YYEKEE (reference sequence). The chain's CDR3 is CASSLDGTSVETQYF. The CDR3 coding sequence is TGTGCCAGCAGCTTGGATGGGACTAGCGTAGAGACCCAGTACTTC.

Ten or more counts support this clonotype. The chain is built from TRBV20-1 and TRBJ1-1, with D possibly TRBD1 on 6 matching bases. This CDR3 region has 16 residues. Deletions cut 0 bases from V and 5 bases from J, with 19 bases between. Germline V lookup: CDR1 DFQATT, CDR2 SNEGSKA (reference sequence). DNA for the CDR3: TGCAGTGCTAGAGATGGGGGCCGACCCACCGATACTGAAGCTTTCTTT. It specifies CSARDGGRPTDTEAFF.